The text below deals with one T cell receptor beta chain. What it binds is unknown. This specimen belongs to a study of neoadjuvant nivolumab and ipilimumab in lung cancer. General study findings and limits: Blood richness before therapy tracked richness in tumors resected after neoadjuvant therapy. TCR richness and clonality were higher in tumors than adjacent uninvolved lung. TCR clonality did not significantly correlate with pathologic tumor regression.

Generated by immunoSEQ multiplex PCR, the TCRdb table keeps only in-frame clones and is missing some. The sample lists about 33,000 clones; more than 90% were seen once. The starting material was peripheral blood, obtained after neoadjuvant nivolumab, alone or with ipilimumab, at or shortly before surgery. The receptor comes from an adult with non-small cell lung cancer.

The CDR3 loop reads CASSYDQGVSNQPQHF. Written as DNA, the CDR3 is TGCGCCAGCAGCTATGACCAGGGAGTCAGCAATCAGCCCCAGCATTTT. The V call is TRBV5-1, the J call TRBJ1-5, with D possibly being TRBD1 (5 bases). CDR1 and CDR2 from the germline V gene are SGHRS and YFSETQ. The CDR3 sequence is 16 residues long. The ends were cut back, 3 bases at V and 1 base at J, with 14 bases in the middle. Based on the CDR3 plus reference TRBV5-1 and TRBJ1-5, the full variable domain is KAGVTQTPRYLIKTRGQQVTLSCSPISGHRSVSWYQQTPGQGLQFLFEYFSETQRNKGNFPGRFSGRQFSNSRSEMNVSTLELGDSALYLCASSYDQGVSNQPQHFGDGTRLSIL.